This TCR beta chain was captured by sequencing in a study of spatial heterogeneity in lung cancer. Time point in this sample: sample taken at primary tumor resection. Sequencing of whole RNA from tumor, nontumor lung or frozen PBMC involved no sorting. This clonotype was counted ten times or more. Its antigen remains unknown. TCRdb reprocessed the 5' RACE reads via MiXCR and lists one record per CDR3 protein. The sample contains more than 20,000 distinct CDR3 sequences, less than 6% of which appear only once. Study conclusions and caveats: The study found ubiquitous expanded tumor TCRs in blood more at resection than follow-up.

The CDR3 runs 12 residues. Germline CDR1 reads SGDLS; CDR2 reads YYNGEE. V lost 2 bases and J lost 3, with 5 bases in between. This TCR was sampled from a male donor with early-stage non-small cell lung cancer. Sequenced here: PBMCs, sampled at surgery. The chain recombines TRBV9 with TRBJ2-5; D is tentatively TRBD1 or TRBD2 (5 bases each). The CDR3 loop reads CASSVGEETQYF. The DNA of the CDR3 is TGTGCCAGCAGCGTGGGGGAAGAGACCCAGTACTTC.